This TCR beta chain was documented in a study of CD8 T cells in ankylosing spondylitis. TCRdb re-derived calls from the 5' RACE reads in MiXCR, one entry per CDR3 protein. The table includes about 130,000 distinct CDR3 sequences, about 7% detected once. The V and J ends lost 6 bases and 1 base, in that order; junction bases with no gene match: 8. This CDR3 region has 14 residues. Per the germline V gene, CDR1 is SQVTM and CDR2 is ANQGSEA. This clonotype was seen at least ten times. The clonotype originates from a female donor with ankylosing spondylitis or in good health (not recorded which). The chain carries TRBV29-1 and TRBJ2-5; TRBD2 matches at 7 bases. Material: blood, either unsorted or a sorted T cell fraction (not recorded which). In DNA, the CDR3 is TGCAGCGTGTCAACCACGGGGGGCCAAGAGACCCAGTACTTC. Translating gives CSVSTTGGQETQYF.